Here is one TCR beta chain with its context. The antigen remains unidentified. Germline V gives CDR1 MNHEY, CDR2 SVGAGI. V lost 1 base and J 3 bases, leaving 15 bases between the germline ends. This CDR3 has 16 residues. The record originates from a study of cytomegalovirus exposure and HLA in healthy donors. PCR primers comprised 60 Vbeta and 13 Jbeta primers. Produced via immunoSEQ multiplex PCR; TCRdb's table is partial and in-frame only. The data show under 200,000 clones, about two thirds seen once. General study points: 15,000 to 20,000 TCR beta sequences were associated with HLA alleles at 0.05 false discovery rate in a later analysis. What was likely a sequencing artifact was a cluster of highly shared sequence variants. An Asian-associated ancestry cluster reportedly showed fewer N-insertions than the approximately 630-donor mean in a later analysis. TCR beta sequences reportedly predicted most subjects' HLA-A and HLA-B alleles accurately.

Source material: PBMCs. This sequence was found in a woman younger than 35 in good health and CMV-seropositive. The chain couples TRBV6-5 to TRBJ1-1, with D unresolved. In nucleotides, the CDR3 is TGTGCCAGCAGTTACTTTTCCCTACCTGCTTACACTGAAGCTTTCTTT. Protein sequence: CASSYFSLPAYTEAFF.